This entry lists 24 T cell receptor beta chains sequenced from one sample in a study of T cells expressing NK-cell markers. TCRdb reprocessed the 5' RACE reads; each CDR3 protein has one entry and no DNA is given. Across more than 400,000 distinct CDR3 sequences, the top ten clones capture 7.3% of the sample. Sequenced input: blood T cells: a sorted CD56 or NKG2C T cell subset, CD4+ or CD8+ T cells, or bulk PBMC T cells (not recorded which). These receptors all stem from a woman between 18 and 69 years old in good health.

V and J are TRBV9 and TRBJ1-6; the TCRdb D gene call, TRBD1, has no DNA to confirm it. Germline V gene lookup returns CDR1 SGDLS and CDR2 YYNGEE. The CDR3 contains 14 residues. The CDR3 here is CASSADRVGSPLHF. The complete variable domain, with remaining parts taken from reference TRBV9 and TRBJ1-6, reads DSGVTQTPKHLITATGQRVTLRCSPRSGDLSVYWYQQSLDQGLQFLIQYYNGEERAKGNILERFSAQQFPDLHSELNLSSLELGDSALYFCASSADRVGSPLHFGNGTRLTVT.

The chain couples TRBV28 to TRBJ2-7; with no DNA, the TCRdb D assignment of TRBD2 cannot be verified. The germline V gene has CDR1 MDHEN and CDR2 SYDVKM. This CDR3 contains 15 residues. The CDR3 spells CASSQPSGGSLYEYF.

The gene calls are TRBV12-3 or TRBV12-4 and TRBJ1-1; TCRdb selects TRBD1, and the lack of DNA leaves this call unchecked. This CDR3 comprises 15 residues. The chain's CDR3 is CASSFFETGRTEAFF.

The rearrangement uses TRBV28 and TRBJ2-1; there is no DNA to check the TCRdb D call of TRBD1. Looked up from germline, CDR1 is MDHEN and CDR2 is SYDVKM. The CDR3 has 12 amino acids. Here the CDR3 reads CASRVKGRGQFF.

CDR3 in amino acids: CASSDPRTAPSWDEKLFF. The chain links TRBV6-2 or TRBV6-3 to TRBJ1-4; TCRdb's D call of TRBD1 is untestable without DNA. The CDR3 extends over 18 amino acids. Germline V gene lookup returns CDR1 MNHEY and CDR2 SVGEGT.

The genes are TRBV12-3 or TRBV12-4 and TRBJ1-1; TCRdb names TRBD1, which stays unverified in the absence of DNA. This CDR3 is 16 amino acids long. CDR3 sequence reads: CASSLLGVRVHREAFF.

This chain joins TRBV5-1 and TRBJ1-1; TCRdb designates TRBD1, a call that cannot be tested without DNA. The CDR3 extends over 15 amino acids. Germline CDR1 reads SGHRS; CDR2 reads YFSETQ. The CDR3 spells CASFLGTGVNTEAFF.

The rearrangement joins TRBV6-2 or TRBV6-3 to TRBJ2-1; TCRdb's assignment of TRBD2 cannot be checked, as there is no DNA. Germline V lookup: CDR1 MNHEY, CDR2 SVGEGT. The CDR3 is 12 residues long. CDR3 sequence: CASSKTRDEQFF.

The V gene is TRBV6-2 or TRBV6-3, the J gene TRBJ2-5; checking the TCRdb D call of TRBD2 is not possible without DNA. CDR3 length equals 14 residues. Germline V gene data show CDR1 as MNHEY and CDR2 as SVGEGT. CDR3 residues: CASSYDGTPFPQYF.

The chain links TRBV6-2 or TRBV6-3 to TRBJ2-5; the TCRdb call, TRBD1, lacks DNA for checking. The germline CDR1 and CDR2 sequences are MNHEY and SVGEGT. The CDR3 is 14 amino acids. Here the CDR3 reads CASSYADRIETQYF.

CDR3 loop: CSVEEKSSRGLNEQFF. The chain uses TRBV29-1 and TRBJ2-1; TCRdb lists TRBD1, though no DNA is available to test this call. Germline V CDR1 and CDR2: SQVTM, ANQGSEA. This CDR3 region has 16 residues.

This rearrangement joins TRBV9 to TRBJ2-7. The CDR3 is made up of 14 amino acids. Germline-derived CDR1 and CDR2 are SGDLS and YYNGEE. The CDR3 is CASSAVESPGKQYF.

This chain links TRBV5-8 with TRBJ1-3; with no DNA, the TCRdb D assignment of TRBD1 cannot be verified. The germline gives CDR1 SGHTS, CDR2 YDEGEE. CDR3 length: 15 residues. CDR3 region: CASSLDTTGFDTIYF.

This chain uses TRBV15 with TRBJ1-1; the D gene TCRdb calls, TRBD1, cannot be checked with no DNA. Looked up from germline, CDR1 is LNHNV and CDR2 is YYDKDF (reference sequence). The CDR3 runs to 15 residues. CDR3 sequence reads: CATSSFEGAGTEAFF.

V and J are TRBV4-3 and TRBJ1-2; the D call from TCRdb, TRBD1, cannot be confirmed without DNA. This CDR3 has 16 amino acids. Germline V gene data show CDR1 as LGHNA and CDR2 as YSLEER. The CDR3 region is CASSLGQGVIDYGYTF.

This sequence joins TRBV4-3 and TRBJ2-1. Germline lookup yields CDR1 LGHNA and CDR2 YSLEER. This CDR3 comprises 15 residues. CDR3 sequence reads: CASSSEVLSYNEQFF.

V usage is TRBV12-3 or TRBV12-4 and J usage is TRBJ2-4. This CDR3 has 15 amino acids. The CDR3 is CASSLKSLAKNIQYF.

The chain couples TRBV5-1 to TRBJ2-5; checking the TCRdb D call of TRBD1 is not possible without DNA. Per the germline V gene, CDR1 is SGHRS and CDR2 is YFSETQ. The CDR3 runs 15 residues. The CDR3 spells CASSLPPTGAETQYF.

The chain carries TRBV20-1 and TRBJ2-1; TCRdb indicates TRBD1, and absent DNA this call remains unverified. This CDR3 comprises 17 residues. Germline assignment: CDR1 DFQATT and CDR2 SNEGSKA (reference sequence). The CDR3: CSARAGTGAGDYNEQFF.

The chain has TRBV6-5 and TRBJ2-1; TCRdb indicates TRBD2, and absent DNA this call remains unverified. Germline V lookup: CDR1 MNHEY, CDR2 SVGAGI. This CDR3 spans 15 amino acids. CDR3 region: CASSYSTGEGNEQFF.

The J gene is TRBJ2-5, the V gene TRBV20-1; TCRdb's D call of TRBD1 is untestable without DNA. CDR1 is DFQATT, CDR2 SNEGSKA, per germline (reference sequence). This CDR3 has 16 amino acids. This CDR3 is CSARGAGVDLQETQYF.

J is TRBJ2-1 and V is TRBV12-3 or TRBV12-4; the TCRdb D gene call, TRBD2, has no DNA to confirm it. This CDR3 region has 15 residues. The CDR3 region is CASTTPPLAGNEQFF.

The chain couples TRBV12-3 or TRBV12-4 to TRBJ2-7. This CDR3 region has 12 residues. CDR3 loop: CASSPDRYEQYF.

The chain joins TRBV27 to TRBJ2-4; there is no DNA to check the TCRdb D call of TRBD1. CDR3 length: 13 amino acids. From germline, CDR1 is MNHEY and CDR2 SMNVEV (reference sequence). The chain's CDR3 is CASSPSGVNIQYF.